This T cell receptor (beta chain) emerged from a study of radiation and T cells in renal cell carcinoma. This clone has more than one count but fewer than ten. Its antigen is undetermined. Treatment of the sample: 15 Gy SBRT to primary tumor, nephrectomy 4 weeks later. Measured with immunoSEQ multiplex PCR; TCRdb has only the in-frame clones, and not every one. The data show about 16,000 clones, with 50% seen just once and 40% held by the top ten. Study-level results: Only small tumor regions of 0.95 to 1 g were sampled.

Germline CDR1 and CDR2: SGDLS and YYNGEE. Losses at the gene ends were 3 bases for V and 2 bases for J; bases not matched to a gene: 6. The CDR3 consists of 15 residues. This TCR was sampled from a woman between 55 and 75 years old with renal cell carcinoma. V gene TRBV9 combines with J gene TRBJ2-7, with 9 bases matching TRBD1. Sequenced here: tumor tissue, sampled from a patient whose treatment included radiotherapy and nephrectomy. This CDR3 is CASSAKGQGAYEQYF. CDR3 nucleotide sequence: TGTGCCAGCAGCGCGAAGGGACAGGGAGCCTACGAGCAGTACTTC.